These 20 T cell receptor beta chains share one sample of origin, sequenced in a study of blood T cell repertoires in COVID-19. The protocol was immunoSEQ multiplex PCR, while the TCRdb copy is restricted to in-frame clones and leaves out a portion. Among roughly 60,000 clones, roughly 90% were seen once, and the ten largest hold roughly 3.9%. Sequences were obtained from peripheral blood. The receptors originated from a man aged 45-60 years with active COVID-19.

In this sample, this clone turned up once. V gene TRBV5-6 combines with J gene TRBJ2-2; TRBD2 is a possible D gene (7 bases). Trimming took 0 bases from V and 4 from J, leaving 16 bases between them. Per the germline V gene, CDR1 is SGHDT and CDR2 is YYEEEE. The CDR3 consists of 17 residues. CDR3 in DNA: TGTGCCAGCAGCTTGGTTCGGGCCGGGGGGCTCACCGGGGAGCTGTTTTTT. Its translation: CASSLVRAGGLTGELFF.

The chain uses TRBV6-2 or TRBV6-3 and TRBJ1-3; 10 bases fit TRBD1. The CDR3 is 23 residues long. With 6 bases clipped from V and 2 bases from J, the junction kept 28 bases outside the gene matches. Germline CDR1 MNHEY, CDR2 SVGEGT. This CDR3 reads CASSRNVPVGQGSTTGPGNTIYF. In DNA form, the CDR3 reads TGTGCCAGCAGCCGGAACGTTCCTGTGGGACAGGGGTCAACTACGGGGCCTGGAAACACCATATATTTT.

The DNA for the CDR3 is TGTGCCAGCAGTCGCCTAGCGGGGGGCTCCTACGAGCAGTACTTC. It specifies CASSRLAGGSYEQYF. J is TRBJ2-7 and V is TRBV6-2 or TRBV6-3; 11 positions match TRBD2. J gave up 0 bases and V 5 bases, and 3 bases lay outside the gene matches. In germline, CDR1 is MNHEY, CDR2 SVGEGT. The CDR3 is made up of 15 amino acids.

The genes are TRBV6-5 and TRBJ2-3; 9 nucleotides match TRBD2. The CDR3 runs to 15 residues. Trimming took 6 bases from V and 0 from J; bases not matched to a gene: 4. Germline CDR1 and CDR2: MNHEY and SVGAGI. CDR3 in amino acids: CASSRLAVSTDTQYF. The CDR3 DNA follows: TGTGCCAGCAGCCGACTAGCGGTTAGCACAGATACGCAGTATTTT.

The gene calls are TRBV28 and TRBJ2-7; possible D gene TRBD1, 5 bases. The length of the CDR3 is 16 residues. Germline V gene sequence: CDR1 MDHEN, CDR2 SYDVKM. Trimming shortened V by 2 bases and J by 6 bases, and 20 bases separated the two germline ends. The CDR3 protein is CASSLRLTARLGEQYF. DNA of the CDR3: TGTGCCAGCAGTTTAAGGTTGACAGCCCGACTCGGCGAGCAGTACTTC. Supplemented by reference TRBV28 and TRBJ2-7, the full variable domain reads DVKVTQSSRYLVKRTGEKVFLECVQDMDHENMFWYRQDPGLGLRLIYFSYDVKMKEKGDIPEGYSVSREKKERFSLILESASTNQTSMYLCASSLRLTARLGEQYFGPGTRLTVT.

The chain joins TRBV6-1 to TRBJ2-3; possibly TRBD2 for D (5 bases). The CDR3 loop spans 14 amino acids. Germline V lookup: CDR1 MNHNS, CDR2 SASEGT. V shed 0 bases and J shed 4 bases, with 8 bases lying between them. CDR3 DNA: TGTGCCAGCAGTGAAGCACCTAGCCCAGATACGCAGTATTTT. The encoded protein is CASSEAPSPDTQYF.

V and J are TRBV27 and TRBJ1-6; D is possibly TRBD1 (6 bases). Germline loops: CDR1 MNHEY, CDR2 SMNVEV (reference sequence). Trimming took 4 bases from V and 7 from J, leaving 17 bases between them. CDR3 length: 16 residues. CDR3 sequence reads: CASSSRLGTPNSPLHF. The CDR3 nucleotides are TGTGCCAGCAGTTCTCGCCTCGGGACACCAAATTCACCCCTCCACTTT.

This chain connects TRBV6-5 to TRBJ1-1, with unresolved D. The CDR3 has 15 amino acids. Germline loops: CDR1 MNHEY, CDR2 SVGAGI. Trimming shortened V by 4 bases and J by 1 base, and 13 bases separated the two germline ends. The CDR3 sequence: CASSWAQPANTEAFF. The CDR3 DNA sequence: TGTGCCAGCAGTTGGGCACAGCCGGCGAACACTGAAGCTTTCTTT.

The chain carries TRBV11-2 and TRBJ2-1, with TRBD2 matching over 11 bases. The J segment lost 9 bases and the V segment lost 5 bases, leaving 9 bases of the junction unmatched. Germline V gene sequence: CDR1 SGHAT, CDR2 FQNNGV. The CDR3 runs 15 residues. The chain's CDR3 is CASSRALAGGSEQFF. The CDR3 DNA reads TGTGCCAGCAGCCGGGCCCTAGCGGGGGGTAGTGAGCAGTTCTTC.

The rearrangement links TRBV5-1 to TRBJ2-5; a weak D match, TRBD2 (6 bases). The V gene's germline CDR1 is SGHRS and CDR2 YFSETQ. Trimming took 4 bases from V and 2 from J, leaving 15 bases between them. CDR3 size: 15 residues. The CDR3 region has the DNA TGCGCCAGCAGCCCCTCGGGGCGGGAACAAGAGACCCAGTACTTC. Translated, it gives CASSPSGREQETQYF.

The chain is built from TRBV4-3 and TRBJ1-1; no clear D. Deletions cut 1 base from V and 0 bases from J, with 9 bases between. Per the germline V gene, CDR1 is LGHNA and CDR2 is YSLEER. This CDR3 is 15 amino acids long. In DNA form, the CDR3 reads TGCGCCAGCAGCCAAGGAGTAGTTATGAACACTGAAGCTTTCTTT. Protein product: CASSQGVVMNTEAFF.

The CDR3 DNA is TGTGCCAGCAGTGAAGCCGGGCCGGGACACATATTCGGGTCAACTAATGAAAAACTGTTTTTT. It is translated as CASSEAGPGHIFGSTNEKLFF. The J gene is TRBJ1-4, the V gene TRBV2; maybe TRBD1 (6 bases). From germline, CDR1 is SNHLY and CDR2 FYNNEI. CDR3 length: 21 amino acids. Trimming cost V 0 bases and J 0 bases, with 23 bases left between them. Combining the CDR3 with reference TRBV2 and TRBJ1-4 gives the whole variable domain EPEVTQTPSHQVTQMGQEVILRCVPISNHLYFYWYRQILGQKVEFLVSFYNNEISEKSEIFDDQFSVERPDGSNFTLKIRSTKLEDSAMYFCASSEAGPGHIFGSTNEKLFFGSGTQLSVL.

The chain links TRBV20-1 to TRBJ2-5; D gene unclear. Between the trimmed V and J ends, which lost 3 bases and 2 bases, there was a span of 10 bases. CDR1 and CDR2 (germline): DFQATT, SNEGSKA (reference sequence). The CDR3 runs to 13 residues. This CDR3 is CSASLERQETQYF. CDR3 in DNA: TGCAGTGCTAGTTTAGAGAGACAAGAGACCCAGTACTTC.

The rearrangement links TRBV30 to TRBJ1-1, with a tentative D call TRBD1 (5 bases). CDR1 and CDR2 (germline): GTSNPN, SVGIG (reference sequence). V was cut by 1 base and J by 4 bases, with 16 bases left in between. The CDR3 spans 15 residues. The CDR3 DNA reads TGTGCCTGGAGTGGGGCAGGGCTCCCCGGCACTGAAGCTTTCTTT. Protein product: CAWSGAGLPGTEAFF.

V and J are TRBV11-3 and TRBJ2-2; TRBD2 aligns across 15 bases. Unmatched junction bases numbered 13, after V lost 4 bases and J lost 4 bases. This CDR3 region has 20 residues. Germline loops: CDR1 SGHNT, CDR2 YENEEA. Here the CDR3 reads CASSSTFFWTSGGATGELFF. DNA for the CDR3: TGTGCCAGCAGCTCTACCTTCTTCTGGACTAGCGGGGGGGCCACCGGGGAGCTGTTTTTT.

This chain uses TRBV23-1 with TRBJ1-2; 9 bases align to TRBD1. TRBV23-1 is classed as an ORF, of uncertain function. This CDR3 is 16 amino acids long. Unmatched junction bases numbered 6, after V lost 3 bases and J lost 1 base. The CDR3 nucleotides read TGCGCCAGCAGTCATGGGGGACAGGGATGTAACTATGGCTACACCTTC. Translating it yields CASSHGGQGCNYGYTF.

For this clone: At one boundary the junction diverges from the germline segment, which might be a read error. The chain's CDR3 is CASSLASGSLLHF. The CDR3 nucleotides are TGTGCCAGCAGCTTAGCTAGCGGTTCACTCCTCCACTTT. The chain recombines TRBV7-2 with TRBJ1-6, with D hard to call. This CDR3 comprises 13 residues. Germline V lookup: CDR1 SGHTA, CDR2 FQGNSA.

CDR3 in DNA: TGTGCCAGCAGCGTAGCTGTCCAGGGGACTAACTATGGCTACACCTTC. This sequence encodes CASSVAVQGTNYGYTF. This chain links TRBV9 with TRBJ1-2, with D tentatively TRBD1 (6 bases). Trimming took off 0 bases at V and 0 bases at J, with 12 bases between the two ends. The CDR3 runs to 16 residues. Germline values: CDR1 SGDLS, CDR2 YYNGEE. The full variable domain, completed using reference TRBV9 and TRBJ1-2, is DSGVTQTPKHLITATGQRVTLRCSPRSGDLSVYWYQQSLDQGLQFLIQYYNGEERAKGNILERFSAQQFPDLHSELNLSSLELGDSALYFCASSVAVQGTNYGYTFGSGTRLTVV.

The chain couples TRBV5-1 to TRBJ2-7; 8 nucleotides line up with TRBD1. Germline V CDR1 and CDR2: SGHRS, YFSETQ. The V segment lost 0 bases and the J segment 3 bases; nucleotides outside the gene matches: 11. The CDR3 is 17 amino acids. The CDR3 here is CASSLVGAGGRGYEQYF. Written as DNA, the CDR3 is TGCGCCAGCAGCTTGGTTGGGGCAGGGGGCCGGGGCTACGAGCAGTACTTC.

This clone was observed a handful of times. The chain recombines TRBV5-6 with TRBJ1-6, with 7 bases lining up with TRBD1. CDR1 and CDR2 from the germline V gene are SGHDT and YYEEEE. V lost 4 bases and J lost 5; bases outside the gene matches: 3. This CDR3 has 14 residues. The DNA of the CDR3 is TGTGCCAGCAGCCCCAGGGGGAATAATTCACCCCTCCACTTT. Translated: CASSPRGNNSPLHF.